This entry lists 26 T cell receptor beta chains sequenced from one sample in a study of technical replicates of blood from a few donors. Profiled with immunoSEQ multiplex PCR; TCRdb holds only in-frame clones, not every one. This table holds about 74,000 clones, approximately 95% found once. The sample comprised T cells isolated from PBMCs. Receptors were obtained from a human donor in good health.

Only one count was recorded for this clone. This chain uses TRBV6-6 with TRBJ1-4; D gene uncertain. The CDR3 covers 15 residues. V was trimmed by 0 bases and J by 8 bases, leaving 13 bases between them. Looked up from germline, CDR1 is MNHNY and CDR2 is SVGAGI (reference sequence). CDR3 sequence: CASSYSQAGGEKLFF. The CDR3 region has the DNA TGTGCCAGCAGTTACTCCCAGGCTGGAGGGGAAAAACTGTTTTTT.

This clone was observed a single time. This chain connects TRBV12-5 to TRBJ1-2, with 7 positions matching TRBD1. Germline V lookup: CDR1 LGHNT, CDR2 FRNRAP. The CDR3 extends over 15 amino acids. V shed 0 bases, J shed 6 bases, and the junction held 7 bases outside the gene matches. Here the CDR3 DNA reads TGTGCTAGTGGTTTGGTATTCGGGACAGACCATGGCTACACCTTC. As protein: CASGLVFGTDHGYTF.

CDR3 sequence: CASSNRGNTEAFF. In nucleotides, the CDR3 is TGTGCCAGCAGCAACAGGGGGAACACTGAAGCTTTCTTT. The chain carries TRBV5-5 and TRBJ1-1, with TRBD1 identical over 7 bases. CDR1 is SGHKS and CDR2 is YYEKEE in the germline V gene (reference sequence). The CDR3 spans 13 residues. J gave up 1 base and V 4 bases, and 1 base lay outside the gene matches.

The CDR3: CASSQGRDEQFF. The DNA for the CDR3 is TGTGCCAGCAGCCAAGGCAGGGATGAGCAGTTCTTC. The V gene is TRBV16, the J gene TRBJ2-1; D is possibly TRBD1 (5 bases). The germline gives CDR1 KGHSY, CDR2 FQNENV. This CDR3 is built from 12 residues. Trimming cost V 2 bases and J 8 bases, with 7 bases left between them.

This chain links TRBV30 with TRBJ1-3, with D unresolved. Germline CDR1 reads GTSNPN; CDR2 reads SVGIG (reference sequence). The V end was cut by 2 bases, the J end by 3 bases, with 8 bases between. The CDR3 length is 13 residues. CDR3 bases: TGTGCCTGGAGTCTACTAGGTGGAAACACCATATATTTT. This sequence encodes CAWSLLGGNTIYF.

The chain couples TRBV4-1 to TRBJ2-1, with 7 nucleotides matching TRBD2. This CDR3 contains 13 residues. Trimming at V came to 6 bases and at J to 7 bases, leaving 6 bases not matched to a gene. Per germline, CDR1 MGHRA and CDR2 YSYEKL. The CDR3 DNA sequence: TGCGCCAGCAGACGCGGGAGTGGAAATGAGCAGTTCTTC. It encodes CASRRGSGNEQFF.

The CDR3 sequence is CASSRTLSSYEQYF. As DNA, the CDR3 is TGTGCCAGCAGCCGGACTCTAAGCTCCTACGAGCAGTACTTC. The gene calls are TRBV14 and TRBJ2-7; D might be TRBD2 (5 bases). V gave up 4 bases and J gave up 0 bases, with 10 bases separating them. Per the germline V gene, CDR1 is SGHDN and CDR2 is FVKESK. The CDR3 length is 14 residues.

The chain employs TRBV4-1 and TRBJ1-1; D is ambiguous. The V gene lost 4 bases and the J gene lost 0 bases, with 15 bases spanning the gap. This CDR3 region has 16 residues. The germline gives CDR1 MGHRA, CDR2 YSYEKL. The CDR3 DNA follows: TGCGCCAGCAGCCTCACCCAGGCCATGATGAACACTGAAGCTTTCTTT. Amino acid sequence: CASSLTQAMMNTEAFF.

V gene TRBV6-1 combines with J gene TRBJ2-7; 7 nucleotides line up with TRBD1. This CDR3 spans 14 amino acids. Losses at the gene ends were 7 bases for V and 0 bases for J; bases not matched to a gene: 6. The germline CDR1 and CDR2 sequences are MNHNS and SASEGT. CDR3 in DNA: TGTGCCAGCACCCCGGGACAGCGCTCCTACGAGCAGTACTTC. This sequence encodes CASTPGQRSYEQYF.

This chain uses TRBV28 with TRBJ2-7; TRBD1 agrees at 8 bases. Trimming cost V 4 bases and J 3 bases; bases outside gene matches: 8. CDR3 length equals 15 residues. Germline-derived CDR1 and CDR2 are MDHEN and SYDVKM. The CDR3: CASSSWTGSSYEQYF. The CDR3 DNA sequence: TGTGCCAGCAGTTCGTGGACAGGGTCTAGCTACGAGCAGTACTTC. Full variable domain (rest looked up from reference TRBV28 and TRBJ2-7): DVKVTQSSRYLVKRTGEKVFLECVQDMDHENMFWYRQDPGLGLRLIYFSYDVKMKEKGDIPEGYSVSREKKERFSLILESASTNQTSMYLCASSSWTGSSYEQYFGPGTRLTVT.

The chain uses TRBV10-3 and TRBJ2-5; D is perhaps TRBD2 (6 bases). The V and J ends lost 0 bases and 4 bases respectively, with 12 bases between them. CDR3 length equals 15 residues. Germline CDR1 is ENHRY and CDR2 is SYGVKD. The CDR3 DNA reads TGTGCCATCAGTGAGTCCCGGGCCGGGGGAGAGACCCAGTACTTC. Protein sequence: CAISESRAGGETQYF.

The J gene is TRBJ2-3, the V gene TRBV5-6; 15 bases are shared with TRBD2. Germline V gene sequence: CDR1 SGHDT, CDR2 YYEEEE. CDR3 size: 17 residues. The J segment lost 6 bases and the V segment lost 5 bases, leaving 10 bases of the junction unmatched. In nucleotides, the CDR3 is TGTGCCAGCAGTTCTCGGACTAGCGGGAGGGTTTGGGATACGCAGTATTTT. Amino acids: CASSSRTSGRVWDTQYF.

This clone showed up just a few times. This chain links TRBV11-2 with TRBJ2-1, with 10 bases matching TRBD2. V shed 5 bases and J 4 bases; nucleotides not matched to a gene: 5. CDR1 is SGHAT, CDR2 FQNNGV, per germline. The CDR3 is made up of 15 amino acids. CDR3 protein: CASSLRTSGYNEQFF. Written as DNA, the CDR3 is TGTGCCAGCAGCCTTAGGACTAGCGGTTACAATGAGCAGTTCTTC.

The chain has TRBV10-3 and TRBJ2-1; TRBD1 might be the D (5 bases). Germline lookup yields CDR1 ENHRY and CDR2 SYGVKD. Trimming took 4 bases from V and 2 from J, leaving 15 bases between them. The CDR3 runs 16 residues. CDR3 bases: TGTGCCATCAGTGGGGGAACAGGAAGTACCTACAATGAGCAGTTCTTC. It translates to CAISGGTGSTYNEQFF.

CDR3 residues: CAWRAPGLAVSTGELFF. The CDR3 DNA reads as TGTGCCTGGAGAGCGCCGGGACTAGCGGTCTCCACCGGGGAGCTGTTTTTT. The chain employs TRBV30 and TRBJ2-2; 11 bases line up with TRBD2. The V gene end was trimmed by 3 bases and the J gene end by 4 bases; junction bases not matched to a gene: 10. Germline assignment: CDR1 GTSNPN and CDR2 SVGIG (reference sequence). The length of the CDR3 is 17 residues.

CDR3 amino acids: CASSLDRGAEQYF. DNA of the CDR3: TGTGCCAGCAGCTTAGACAGGGGAGCCGAGCAGTACTTC. This chain connects TRBV11-2 to TRBJ2-7; D may be TRBD1 (6 bases). Germline V gene sequence: CDR1 SGHAT, CDR2 FQNNGV. The ends were cut back, 0 bases at V and 6 bases at J, with 9 bases in the middle. The CDR3 totals 13 residues.

Concerning this clone: A read error may account for a junction end that differs from germline. CDR3 bases: TGTGCCAGCAGTAGACGGGACAGGGTCCTCTTC. This sequence encodes CASSRRDRVLF. This chain uses TRBV6-6 with TRBJ2-1; the match to TRBD1 covers 9 bases. This CDR3 region has 11 residues. Germline CDR1 MNHNY, CDR2 SVGAGI (reference sequence).

J is TRBJ2-1 and V is TRBV9; 8 nucleotides match TRBD1. With 1 base clipped from V and 5 bases from J, the junction kept 5 bases outside the gene matches. The CDR3 is 15 amino acids. Germline V gives CDR1 SGDLS, CDR2 YYNGEE. The CDR3 nucleotides are TGTGCCAGCAGCGTAACGGACAGGGCTAACAATGAGCAGTTCTTC. It codes for CASSVTDRANNEQFF.

J is TRBJ1-2 and V is TRBV2; perhaps TRBD1 as D (5 bases). Germline-derived CDR1 and CDR2 are SNHLY and FYNNEI. The CDR3 consists of 12 residues. The V end was cut by 8 bases, the J end by 4 bases, with 11 bases between. For the CDR3, the DNA is TGTGCCAGCGCGGACACAGCCTATGGCTACACCTTC. It yields the protein CASADTAYGYTF.

The gene calls are TRBV2 and TRBJ1-1, with unresolved D. The CDR3 covers 13 residues. V dropped 3 bases and J dropped 7 bases, with 12 bases sitting between them. The germline CDR1 and CDR2 sequences are SNHLY and FYNNEI. The CDR3 DNA reads TGTGCCAGCAGTGACCGAGTAGCGGGTGAAGCTTTCTTT. Amino acids: CASSDRVAGEAFF.

The chain links TRBV5-6 to TRBJ1-2, with 11 bases matching TRBD1. The CDR3 length is 15 residues. The germline V gene encodes CDR1 SGHDT and CDR2 YYEEEE. V lost 2 bases, J lost 7 bases, and 7 bases stayed unmatched. The CDR3 spells CASSFWTGGVGGYTF. The CDR3 DNA is TGTGCCAGCAGCTTTTGGACAGGGGGCGTAGGTGGCTACACCTTC. The full variable domain, completed using reference TRBV5-6 and TRBJ1-2, is DAGVTQSPTHLIKTRGQQVTLRCSPKSGHDTVSWYQQALGQGPQFIFQYYEEEERQRGNFPDRFSGHQFPNYSSELNVNALLLGDSALYLCASSFWTGGVGGYTFGSGTRLTVV.

The V call is TRBV9, the J call TRBJ1-1; TRBD1 aligns across 7 bases. Trimming took 3 bases from V and 8 from J; bases not matched to a gene: 16. This CDR3 is built from 16 residues. CDR1 and CDR2 from the germline V gene are SGDLS and YYNGEE. The CDR3 protein is CASSGTGTESGREAFF. The CDR3 nucleotides read TGTGCCAGCAGCGGCACCGGGACAGAATCAGGTAGGGAAGCTTTCTTT.

The rearrangement uses TRBV27 and TRBJ2-7; 8 bases agree with TRBD2. This CDR3 has 16 residues. The germline V gene has CDR1 MNHEY and CDR2 SMNVEV (reference sequence). V shed 5 bases, J shed 0 bases, and the junction held 9 bases outside the gene matches. The DNA of the CDR3 is TGTGCCAGCAGTCCCCGACTAGCGCACAGCTCCTACGAGCAGTACTTC. This sequence encodes CASSPRLAHSSYEQYF.

The rearrangement links TRBV6-1 to TRBJ2-7; 11 bases agree with TRBD2. Germline values: CDR1 MNHNS, CDR2 SASEGT. J was trimmed by 1 base and V by 2 bases; bases with no gene match: 7. CDR3 length equals 17 residues. CDR3 in amino acids: CASSENLGTSGSYEQYF. The CDR3 coding sequence is TGTGCCAGCAGTGAAAATTTAGGGACTAGCGGTTCCTACGAGCAGTACTTC.

The V and J genes are TRBV5-4 and TRBJ2-7; D is undetermined. This CDR3 is 14 amino acids long. V lost 0 bases to trimming and J lost 0 bases, with 7 bases between them. The germline CDR1 and CDR2 sequences are SGHNT and YYREEE (reference sequence). CDR3 in amino acids: CASSLGPLSYEQYF. CDR3 nucleotides: TGTGCCAGCAGCTTGGGGCCGCTCTCCTACGAGCAGTACTTC. The full variable domain, with the rest looked up from reference TRBV5-4 and TRBJ2-7, is ETGVTQSPTHLIKTRGQQVTLRCSSQSGHNTVSWYQQALGQGPQFIFQYYREEENGRGNFPPRFSGLQFPNYSSELNVNALELDDSALYLCASSLGPLSYEQYFGPGTRLTVT.

The gene calls are TRBV6-4 and TRBJ1-1, with 9 nucleotides matching TRBD1. Trimming removed 2 bases from V and 11 bases from J; junction bases left unmatched: 27. The CDR3 extends over 20 amino acids. Germline loops: CDR1 MRHNA, CDR2 SNTAGT. DNA of the CDR3: TGTGCCAGCAGTGACGTGGGCCTACAGGGGGCGAGGTCGCGAGGGGGGATCGCTTTCTTT. The encoded protein is CASSDVGLQGARSRGGIAFF.